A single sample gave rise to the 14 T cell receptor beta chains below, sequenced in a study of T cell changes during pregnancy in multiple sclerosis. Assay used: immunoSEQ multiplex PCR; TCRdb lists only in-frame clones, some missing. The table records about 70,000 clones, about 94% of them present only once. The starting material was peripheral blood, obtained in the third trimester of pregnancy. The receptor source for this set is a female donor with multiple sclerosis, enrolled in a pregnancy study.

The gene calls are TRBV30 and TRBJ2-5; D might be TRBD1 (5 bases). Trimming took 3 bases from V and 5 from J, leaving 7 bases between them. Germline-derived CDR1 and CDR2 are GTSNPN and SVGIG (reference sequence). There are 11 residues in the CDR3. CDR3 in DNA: TGTGCCTGGAGCCAGGGCGAGACCCAGTACTTC. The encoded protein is CAWSQGETQYF.

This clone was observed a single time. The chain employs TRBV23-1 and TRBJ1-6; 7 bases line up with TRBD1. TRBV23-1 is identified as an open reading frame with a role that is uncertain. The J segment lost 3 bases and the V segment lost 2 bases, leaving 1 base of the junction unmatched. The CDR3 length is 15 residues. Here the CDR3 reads CASSQDRVYNSPLHF. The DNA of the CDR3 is TGCGCCAGCAGTCAAGACAGGGTCTATAATTCACCCCTCCACTTT.

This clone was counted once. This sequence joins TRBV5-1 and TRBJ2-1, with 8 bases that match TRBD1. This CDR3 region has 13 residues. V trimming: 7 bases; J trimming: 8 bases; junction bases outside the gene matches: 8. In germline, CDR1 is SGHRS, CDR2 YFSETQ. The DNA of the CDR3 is TGCGCCAGCGACAGGGGCCTGAGTGATGAGCAGTTCTTC. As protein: CASDRGLSDEQFF.

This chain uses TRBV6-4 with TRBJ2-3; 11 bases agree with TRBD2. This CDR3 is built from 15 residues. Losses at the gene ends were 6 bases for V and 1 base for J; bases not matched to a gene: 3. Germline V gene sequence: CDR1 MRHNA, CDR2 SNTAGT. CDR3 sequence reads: CASSPLAGGTDTQYF. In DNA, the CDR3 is TGTGCCAGCAGCCCACTAGCGGGGGGCACAGATACGCAGTATTTT.

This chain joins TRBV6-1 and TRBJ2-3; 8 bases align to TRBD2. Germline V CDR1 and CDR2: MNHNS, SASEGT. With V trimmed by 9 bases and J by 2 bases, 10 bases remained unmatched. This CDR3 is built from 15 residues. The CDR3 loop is CASPPGRGVTDTQYF. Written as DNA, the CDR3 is TGTGCCAGTCCCCCGGGGCGGGGGGTCACAGATACGCAGTATTTT.

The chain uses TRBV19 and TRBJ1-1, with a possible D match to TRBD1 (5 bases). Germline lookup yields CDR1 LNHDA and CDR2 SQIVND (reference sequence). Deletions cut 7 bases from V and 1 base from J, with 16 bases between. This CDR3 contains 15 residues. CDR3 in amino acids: CASKGKGLSNTEAFF. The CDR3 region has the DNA TGTGCCAGTAAGGGGAAAGGGCTTTCGAACACTGAAGCTTTCTTT. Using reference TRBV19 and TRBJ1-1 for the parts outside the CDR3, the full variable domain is DGGITQSPKYLFRKEGQNVTLSCEQNLNHDAMYWYRQDPGQGLRLIYYSQIVNDFQKGDIAEGYSVSREKKESFPLTVTSAQKNPTAFYLCASKGKGLSNTEAFFGQGTRLTVV.

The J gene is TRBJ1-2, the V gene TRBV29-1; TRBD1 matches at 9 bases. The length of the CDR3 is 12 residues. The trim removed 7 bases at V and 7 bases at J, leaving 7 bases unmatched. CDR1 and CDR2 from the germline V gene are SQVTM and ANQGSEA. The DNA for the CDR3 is TGCAGCGACCCGACAGGGGGATGTGGCTACACCTTC. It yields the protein CSDPTGGCGYTF.

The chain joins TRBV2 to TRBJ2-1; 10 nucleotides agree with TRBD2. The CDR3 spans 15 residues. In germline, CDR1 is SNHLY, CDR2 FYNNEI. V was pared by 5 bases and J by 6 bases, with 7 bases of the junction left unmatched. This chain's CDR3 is CASSLGQRGGNEQFF. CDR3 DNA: TGTGCCAGCAGTCTTGGGCAGCGGGGGGGCAATGAGCAGTTCTTC.

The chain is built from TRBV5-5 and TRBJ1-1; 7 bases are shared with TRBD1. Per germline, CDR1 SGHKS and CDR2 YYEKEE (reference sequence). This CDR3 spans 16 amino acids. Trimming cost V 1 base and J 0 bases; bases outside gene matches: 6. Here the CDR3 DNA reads TGTGCCAGCAGCTTGTCGAGAGGGGGCTTGAACACTGAAGCTTTCTTT. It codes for CASSLSRGGLNTEAFF.

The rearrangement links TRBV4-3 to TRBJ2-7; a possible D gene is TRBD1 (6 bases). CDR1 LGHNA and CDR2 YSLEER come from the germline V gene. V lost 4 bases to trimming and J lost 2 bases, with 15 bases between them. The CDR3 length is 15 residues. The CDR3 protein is CASSPTNRDPYEQYF. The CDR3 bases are TGCGCCAGCAGCCCCACGAACAGGGACCCCTACGAGCAGTACTTC.

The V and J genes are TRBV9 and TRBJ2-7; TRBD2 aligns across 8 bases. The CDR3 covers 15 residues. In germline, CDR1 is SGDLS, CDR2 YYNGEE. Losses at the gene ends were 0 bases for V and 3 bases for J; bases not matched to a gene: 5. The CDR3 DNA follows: TGTGCCAGCAGCGTAGCAGGACTAGCCGACTACGAGCAGTACTTC. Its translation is CASSVAGLADYEQYF.

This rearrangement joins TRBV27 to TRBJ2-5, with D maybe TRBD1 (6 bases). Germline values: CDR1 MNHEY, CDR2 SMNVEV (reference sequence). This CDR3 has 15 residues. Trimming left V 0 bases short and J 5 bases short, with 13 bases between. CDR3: CASSLSTSGAETQYF. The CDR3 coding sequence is TGTGCCAGCAGTTTATCGACCTCAGGGGCCGAGACCCAGTACTTC.

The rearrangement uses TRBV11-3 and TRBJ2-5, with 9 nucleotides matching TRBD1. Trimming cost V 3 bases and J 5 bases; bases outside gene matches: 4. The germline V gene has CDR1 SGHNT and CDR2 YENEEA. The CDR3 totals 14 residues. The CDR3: CASSLTGGAETQYF. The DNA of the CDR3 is TGTGCCAGCAGCTTGACAGGGGGGGCGGAGACCCAGTACTTC.

The CDR3 loop reads CASSFDRVGGELFF. As DNA, the CDR3 is TGTGCCAGCAGCTTCGACAGGGTGGGCGGGGAGCTGTTTTTT. J is TRBJ2-2 and V is TRBV11-1, with 7 bases identical to TRBD1. The CDR3 is 14 amino acids. CDR1 is SGHAT and CDR2 is FQDESV in the germline V gene (reference sequence). The ends lost 3 bases at V and 7 bases at J; junction bases unmatched: 5.